Listed below are T cell receptor beta chains from one sample, sequenced in a study of blood T cell repertoires in COVID-19. Some clones are missing from TCRdb's copy, which holds only in-frame ones; the method was immunoSEQ multiplex PCR. The sample carries roughly 120,000 clones, about 92% recorded once. The sample was peripheral blood. The receptor source for this set is a man aged 50 to 59 with active COVID-19. The CDR3 runs from the conserved cysteine through the conserved F or W.

cdr3_aa: CASSPGQVDTQYF; j_call: TRBJ2-3; v_call: TRBV18
cdr3_aa: CAISESGGAGTDTQYF; j_call: TRBJ2-3; v_call: TRBV10-3
cdr3_aa: CASSGLAGSEQFF; j_call: TRBJ2-1; v_call: TRBV7-9
cdr3_aa: CASSLLQKATNEKLFF; j_call: TRBJ1-4; v_call: TRBV7-9
cdr3_aa: CATSRDRGSWKQYF; j_call: TRBJ2-7; v_call: TRBV15
cdr3_aa: CASSDGTSGETQYF; j_call: TRBJ2-5; v_call: TRBV11-2
cdr3_aa: CASSMSVNYGYTF; j_call: TRBJ1-2; v_call: TRBV19
cdr3_aa: CASSVEASVGGNTIYF; j_call: TRBJ1-3; v_call: TRBV9
cdr3_aa: CASSEPHRISGQGRETQYF; j_call: TRBJ2-5; v_call: TRBV6-1
cdr3_aa: CASSPARSNTDTQYF; j_call: TRBJ2-3; v_call: TRBV18
cdr3_aa: CASKLGTEERVTF; j_call: TRBJ1-2; v_call: TRBV6-5
cdr3_aa: CASSIATGTGGQETQYF; j_call: TRBJ2-5; v_call: TRBV19
cdr3_aa: CASSSQAGDNYGYTF; j_call: TRBJ1-2; v_call: TRBV5-1
cdr3_aa: CASSLQEVLFSNQPQHF; j_call: TRBJ1-5; v_call: TRBV5-8
cdr3_aa: CASSLGQGAEQYF; j_call: TRBJ2-7; v_call: TRBV5-1
cdr3_aa: CASSVRPDRGLDYGYTF; j_call: TRBJ1-2; v_call: TRBV6-1
cdr3_aa: CASSYRPGQLYGYTF; j_call: TRBJ1-2; v_call: TRBV5-4
cdr3_aa: CASSPKGGTVQETQYF; j_call: TRBJ2-5; v_call: TRBV18
cdr3_aa: CASSQAQGRAEAFF; j_call: TRBJ1-1; v_call: TRBV3-1/TRBV3-2